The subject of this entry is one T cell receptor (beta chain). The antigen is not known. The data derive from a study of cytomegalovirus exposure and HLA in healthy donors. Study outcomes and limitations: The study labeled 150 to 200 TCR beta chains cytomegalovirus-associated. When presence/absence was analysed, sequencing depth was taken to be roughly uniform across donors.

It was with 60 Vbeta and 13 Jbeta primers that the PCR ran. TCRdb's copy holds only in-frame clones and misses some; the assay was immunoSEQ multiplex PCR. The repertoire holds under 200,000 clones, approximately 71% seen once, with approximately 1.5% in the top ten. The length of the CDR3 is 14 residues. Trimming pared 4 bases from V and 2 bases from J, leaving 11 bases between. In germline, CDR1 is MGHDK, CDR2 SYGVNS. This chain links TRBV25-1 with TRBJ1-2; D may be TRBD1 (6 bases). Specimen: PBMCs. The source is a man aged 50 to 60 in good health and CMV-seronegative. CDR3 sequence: CASSVGTLNYGYTF. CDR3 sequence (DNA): TGTGCCAGCAGTGTCGGGACATTAAACTATGGCTACACCTTC.